This T cell receptor beta chain stems from a study of identical twins. The CDR3 length is 15 residues. Per germline, CDR1 ENHRY and CDR2 SYGVKD. The germline V and J ends were trimmed by 0 bases and 4 bases, with 10 bases remaining between them. TCRdb reprocessed the 5' RACE reads via MiXCR and lists one record per CDR3 protein. The sample consists of hundreds of thousands of distinct CDR3 sequences, 24% of them appearing once. This clonotype showed up just a few times. The sample was also linked to a second study, of T cells expressing NK-cell markers. Per that study: Sorted CD3+CD56+NKG2C+, CD3+CD56+NKG2C- and CD3+CD56-NKG2C+ T cells supplied TCR beta repertoires. Uncertainty persisted over the HCMV specificity of expanded NKG2C+ T cell clones.

The source is a young woman in good health. The chain links TRBV10-3 to TRBJ1-5; maybe TRBD1 (5 bases). The source material was CD4+ T cells sorted from blood. The CDR3, as DNA: TGTGCCATCAGTGAGTCTGGGTGGGGGAATCAGCCCCAGCATTTT. The encoded protein is CAISESGWGNQPQHF.